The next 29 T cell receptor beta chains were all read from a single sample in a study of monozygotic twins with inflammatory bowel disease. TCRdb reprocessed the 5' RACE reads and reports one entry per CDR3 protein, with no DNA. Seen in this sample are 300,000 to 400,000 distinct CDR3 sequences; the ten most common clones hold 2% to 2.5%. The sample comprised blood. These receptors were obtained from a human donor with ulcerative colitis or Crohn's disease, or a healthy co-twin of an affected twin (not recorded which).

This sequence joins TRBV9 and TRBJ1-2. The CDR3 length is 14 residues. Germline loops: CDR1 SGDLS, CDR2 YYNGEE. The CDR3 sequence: CASSESPKVGGYTF.

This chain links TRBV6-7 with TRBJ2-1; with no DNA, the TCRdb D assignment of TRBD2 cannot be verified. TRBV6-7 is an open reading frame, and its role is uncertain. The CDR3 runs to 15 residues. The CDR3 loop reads CASSRLAGGPNEQFF.

The CDR3 loop reads CASNGYREGNTIYF. This chain links TRBV12-3 or TRBV12-4 with TRBJ1-3; the TCRdb D gene call, TRBD1, has no DNA to confirm it. This CDR3 is 14 amino acids long.

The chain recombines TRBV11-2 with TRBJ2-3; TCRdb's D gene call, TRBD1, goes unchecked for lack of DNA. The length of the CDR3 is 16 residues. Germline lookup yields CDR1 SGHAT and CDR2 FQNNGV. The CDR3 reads CASSYGQPYSTDTQYF. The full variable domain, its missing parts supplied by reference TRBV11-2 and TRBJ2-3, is EAGVAQSPRYKIIEKRQSVAFWCNPISGHATLYWYQQILGQGPKLLIQFQNNGVVDDSQLPKDRFSAERLKGVDSTLKIQPAKLEDSAVYLCASSYGQPYSTDTQYFGPGTRLTVL.

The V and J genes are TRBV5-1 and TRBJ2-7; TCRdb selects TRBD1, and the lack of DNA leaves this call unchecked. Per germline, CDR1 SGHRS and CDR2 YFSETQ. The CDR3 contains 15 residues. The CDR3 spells CASSKGQGGTYEQYF.

The CDR3 region is CASTNEQRPYNSPLHF. The chain employs TRBV12-3 or TRBV12-4 and TRBJ1-6. The CDR3 consists of 16 residues.

This CDR3 reads CASSWGSGQETQYF. This rearrangement joins TRBV12-3 or TRBV12-4 to TRBJ2-5; absent DNA, TCRdb's TRBD1 call cannot be checked. There are 14 residues in the CDR3.

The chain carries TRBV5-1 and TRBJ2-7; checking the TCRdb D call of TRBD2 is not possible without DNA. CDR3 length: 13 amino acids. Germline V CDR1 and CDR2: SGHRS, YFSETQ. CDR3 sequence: CASQREGLSEQYF.

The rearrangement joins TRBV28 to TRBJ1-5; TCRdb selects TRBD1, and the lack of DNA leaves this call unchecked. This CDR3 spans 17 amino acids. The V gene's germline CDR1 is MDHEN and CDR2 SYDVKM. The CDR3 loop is CASTRGGTGTGNQPQHF.

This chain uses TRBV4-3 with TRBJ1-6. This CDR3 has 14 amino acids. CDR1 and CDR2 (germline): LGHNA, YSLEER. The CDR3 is CASSLELLNSPLHF.

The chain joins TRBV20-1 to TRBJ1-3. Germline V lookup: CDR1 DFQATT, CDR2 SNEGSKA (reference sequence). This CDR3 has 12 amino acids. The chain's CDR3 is CSAQTPGNTIYF.

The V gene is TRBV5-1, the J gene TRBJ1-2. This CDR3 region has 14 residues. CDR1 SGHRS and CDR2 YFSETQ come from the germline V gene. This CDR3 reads CASSLAGLGYGYTF. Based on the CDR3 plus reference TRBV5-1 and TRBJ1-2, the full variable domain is KAGVTQTPRYLIKTRGQQVTLSCSPISGHRSVSWYQQTPGQGLQFLFEYFSETQRNKGNFPGRFSGRQFSNSRSEMNVSTLELGDSALYLCASSLAGLGYGYTFGSGTRLTVV.

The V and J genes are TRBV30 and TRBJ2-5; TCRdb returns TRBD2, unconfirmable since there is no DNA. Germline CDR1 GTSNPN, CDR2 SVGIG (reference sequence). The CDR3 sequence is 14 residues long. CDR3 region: CAWDVAGMRETQYF. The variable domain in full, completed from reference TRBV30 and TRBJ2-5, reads SQTIHQWPATLVQPVGSPLSLECTVEGTSNPNLYWYRQAAGRGLQLLFYSVGIGQISSEVPQNLSASRPQDRQFILSSKKLLLSDSGFYLCAWDVAGMRETQYFGPGTRLLVL.

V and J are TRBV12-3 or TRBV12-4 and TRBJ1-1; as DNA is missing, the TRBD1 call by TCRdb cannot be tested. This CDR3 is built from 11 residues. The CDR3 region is CASSLGGQAFF.

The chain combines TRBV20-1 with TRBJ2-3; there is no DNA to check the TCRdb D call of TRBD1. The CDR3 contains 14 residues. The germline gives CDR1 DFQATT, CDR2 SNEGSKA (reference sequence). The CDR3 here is CSALAHLSTDTQYF.

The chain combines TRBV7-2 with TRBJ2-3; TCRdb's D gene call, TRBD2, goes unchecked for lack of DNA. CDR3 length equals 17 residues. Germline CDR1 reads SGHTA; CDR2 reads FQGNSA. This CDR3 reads CASSPQTSGGARDTQYF.

This chain's CDR3 is CATTQGRGNQPQHF. V gene TRBV15 combines with J gene TRBJ1-5; TCRdb calls TRBD1, which cannot be checked without DNA. CDR3 length equals 14 residues. CDR1 and CDR2 (germline): LNHNV, YYDKDF (reference sequence).

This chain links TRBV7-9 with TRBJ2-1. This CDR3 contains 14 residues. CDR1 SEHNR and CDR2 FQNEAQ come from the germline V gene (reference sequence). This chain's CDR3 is CASSSLGSYNEQFF. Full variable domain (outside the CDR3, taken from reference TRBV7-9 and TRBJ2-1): DTGVSQNPRHKITKRGQNVTFRCDPISEHNRLYWYRQTLGQGPEFLTYFQNEAQLEKSRLLSDRFSAERPKGSFSTLEIQRTEQGDSAMYLCASSSLGSYNEQFFGPGTRLTVL.

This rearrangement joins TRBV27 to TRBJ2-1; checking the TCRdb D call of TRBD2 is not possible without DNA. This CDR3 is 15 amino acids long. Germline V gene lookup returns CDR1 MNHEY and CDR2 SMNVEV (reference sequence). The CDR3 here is CASRRDSLNTNEQFF.

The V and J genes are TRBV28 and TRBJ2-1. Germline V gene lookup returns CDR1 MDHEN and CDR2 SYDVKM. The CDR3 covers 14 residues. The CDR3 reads CASSLFDGYNEQFF.

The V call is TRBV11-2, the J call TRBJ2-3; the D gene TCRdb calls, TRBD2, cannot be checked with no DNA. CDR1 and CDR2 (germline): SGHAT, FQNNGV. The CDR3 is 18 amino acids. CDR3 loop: CASSLGMSPGLTTDTQYF.

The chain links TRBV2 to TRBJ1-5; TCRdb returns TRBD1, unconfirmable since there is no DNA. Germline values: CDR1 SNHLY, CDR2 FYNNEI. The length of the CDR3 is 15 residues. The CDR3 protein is CASSPQWAGNQPQHF.

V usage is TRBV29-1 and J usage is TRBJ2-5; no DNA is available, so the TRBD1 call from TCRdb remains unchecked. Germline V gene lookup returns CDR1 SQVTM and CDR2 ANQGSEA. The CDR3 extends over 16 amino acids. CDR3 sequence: CSVEESTMGEGETQYF.

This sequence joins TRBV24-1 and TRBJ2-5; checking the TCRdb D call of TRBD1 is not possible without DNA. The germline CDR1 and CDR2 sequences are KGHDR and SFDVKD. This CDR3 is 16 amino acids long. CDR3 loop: CATSELTGTAKETQYF.

CDR3 sequence reads: CASSPPWTGELFF. The chain couples TRBV11-2 to TRBJ2-2; TCRdb's assignment of TRBD1 cannot be checked, as there is no DNA. CDR1 and CDR2 (germline): SGHAT, FQNNGV. This CDR3 is 13 amino acids long.

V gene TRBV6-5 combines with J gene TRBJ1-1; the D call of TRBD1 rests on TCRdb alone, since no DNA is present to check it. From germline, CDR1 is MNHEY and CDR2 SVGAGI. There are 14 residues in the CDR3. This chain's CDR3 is CASSYFAGDTEAFF.

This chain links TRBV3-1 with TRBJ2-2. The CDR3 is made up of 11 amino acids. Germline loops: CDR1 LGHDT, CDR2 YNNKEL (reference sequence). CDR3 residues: CASRQAGELFF.

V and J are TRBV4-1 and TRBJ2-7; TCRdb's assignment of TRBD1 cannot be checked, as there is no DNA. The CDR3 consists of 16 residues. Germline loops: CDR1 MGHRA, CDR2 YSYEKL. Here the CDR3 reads CASSRTQGRFSYEQYF.

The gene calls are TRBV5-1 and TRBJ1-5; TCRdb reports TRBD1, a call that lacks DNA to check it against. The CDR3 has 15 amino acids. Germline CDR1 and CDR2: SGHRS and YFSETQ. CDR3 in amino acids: CASSPIPGANQPQHF.